This note documents a single T cell receptor beta chain sequence. The antigen is unknown. The data belong to a study of cytomegalovirus exposure and HLA in healthy donors. PCR employed 60 Vbeta and 13 Jbeta primers. Assay used: immunoSEQ multiplex PCR; TCRdb lists only in-frame clones, some missing. The sample includes about 190,000 clones, about 89% of them seen just once. V lost 5 bases to trimming and J lost 2 bases, with 9 bases between them. Germline CDR1 is LNHDA and CDR2 is SQIVND (reference sequence). This CDR3 has 13 residues. Study-level findings and limits: The study recorded 164 TCR beta chains that were cytomegalovirus-associated.

J is TRBJ1-2 and V is TRBV19; unclear D gene. The material sequenced was PBMCs. The TCR comes from a man younger than 40 in good health and CMV-seronegative. The DNA of the CDR3 is TGTGCCAGTAGTCTTACTATGAACTATGGCTACACCTTC. It is translated as CASSLTMNYGYTF.